Listed below are T cell receptor beta chains from one sample, sequenced in a study of T-cell reconstitution after alpha-beta-depleted transplantation in children. TCRdb reanalysed the PCR reads using MiXCR and keeps one entry per CDR3 protein. The sample lists about a million distinct CDR3 sequences, about 30% occurring once. The sample was PBMCs, mostly from graft donor cells, taken 360 days after TCRalphabeta/CD19-depleted stem cell transplant. The receptors come from a boy under three years old who had a stem cell transplant for SCID, so the T cells may come from the graft donor. CDR3s include the opening cysteine and the closing phenylalanine or tryptophan. Fields, in order: D gene, clone size, V gene, J gene, CDR3 protein, CDR3 DNA. A D gene is named only where the DNA matches it firmly. Clone sizes are given selectively: once, few, many, or a class where the clone is expanded.

TRBD1	NA	TRBV5-1	TRBJ1-2	CASSLTGDSYGYTF	TGCGCCAGCAGCTTGACAGGGGATTCATATGGCTACACCTTC
TRBD2	few	TRBV7-3	TRBJ2-1	CASSPAPSGVYNEQFF	TGTGCCAGCAGCCCGGCCCCTAGCGGGGTCTACAATGAGCAGTTCTTC
NA	NA	TRBV5-1	TRBJ2-1	CASSFTTASYNEQFF	TGCGCCAGCAGCTTTACGACAGCTTCCTACAATGAGCAGTTCTTC
NA	few	TRBV4-2	TRBJ2-3	CASSIPSTDTQYF	TGTGCCAGCAGCATTCCTAGCACAGATACGCAGTATTTT
NA	few	TRBV20-1	TRBJ2-1	CSARDSNEQFF	TGCAGTGCTAGGGACAGCAATGAGCAGTTCTTC
NA	NA	TRBV6-5	TRBJ1-5	CASSYRGAINQPQHF	TGTGCCAGCAGTTACAGAGGGGCGATCAATCAGCCCCAGCATTTT
NA	NA	TRBV12-3/TRBV12-4	TRBJ1-6	CASSVRGTDNSPLHF	TGTGCCAGCAGTGTCCGGGGGACGGATAATTCACCCCTCCACTTT
NA	few	TRBV5-1	TRBJ1-2	CASGGPVQGPGSGYTF	TGCGCCAGCGGGGGTCCCGTGCAGGGTCCGGGCTCAGGCTACACCTTC
TRBD1	few	TRBV10-3	TRBJ2-2	CAIRGTGGAAGELFF	TGTGCCATCAGGGGGACAGGGGGCGCCGCCGGGGAGCTGTTTTTT
NA	few	TRBV5-1	TRBJ1-1	CASSLEGPSNTEAFF	TGCGCCAGCAGCTTGGAAGGTCCCTCGAACACTGAAGCTTTCTTT
TRBD2	NA	TRBV12-3/TRBV12-4	TRBJ2-3	CASGAGGAPGTDTQYF	TGTGCCAGCGGTGCGGGGGGCGCCCCCGGCACAGATACGCAGTATTTT
NA	few	TRBV6-2/TRBV6-3	TRBJ2-7	CASSYNGLSYYEQYF	TGTGCCAGCAGTTATAACGGCCTGTCCTACTACGAGCAGTACTTC
NA	NA	TRBV6-2/TRBV6-3	TRBJ1-1	CASTRTAMNTEAFF	TGTGCCAGCACCCGGACAGCCATGAACACTGAAGCTTTCTTT
NA	NA	TRBV6-5	TRBJ1-6	CASSYFGSSYNSPLHF	TGTGCCAGCAGTTACTTTGGTAGCTCCTATAATTCACCCCTCCACTTT
NA	NA	TRBV7-2	TRBJ1-1	CASSGPGRDYTEAFF	TGTGCCAGCAGCGGACCGGGACGCGACTACACTGAAGCTTTCTTT
NA	NA	TRBV28	TRBJ1-4	CASSLDGVGTNEKLFF	TGTGCCAGCAGTTTAGACGGAGTGGGGACTAATGAAAAACTGTTTTTT
NA	NA	TRBV5-6	TRBJ1-4	CASSSIDRSTNEKLFF	TGTGCCAGCAGCTCCATCGACAGATCAACTAATGAAAAACTGTTTTTT
TRBD1	few	TRBV6-1	TRBJ2-7	CASSLRDRTYEQYF	TGTGCCAGCAGTCTCCGGGACAGGACCTACGAGCAGTACTTC
NA	NA	TRBV3-1	TRBJ2-5	CASGEVLGTETQYF	TGTGCCAGCGGTGAGGTGTTAGGGACAGAGACCCAGTACTTC
NA	NA	TRBV4-1	TRBJ2-5	CASSQGSGMKETQYF	TGCGCCAGCAGCCAAGGGTCCGGGATGAAAGAGACCCAGTACTTC
NA	few	TRBV6-1	TRBJ1-4	CASSSLREGKAANEKLFF	TGTGCCAGCAGCTCACTAAGGGAGGGAAAAGCAGCTAATGAAAAACTGTTTTTT
TRBD2	few	TRBV9	TRBJ2-5	CASSMRAGARQETQYF	TGTGCCAGCAGCATGCGAGCGGGGGCCCGACAAGAGACCCAGTACTTC
TRBD2	NA	TRBV10-3	TRBJ2-3	CAIGGLAETGSTDTQYF	TGTGCCATCGGGGGACTAGCGGAGACGGGTAGCACAGATACGCAGTATTTT
NA	few	TRBV5-1	TRBJ2-1	CASSLAGRGDNEQFF	TGCGCCAGCAGCTTGGCCGGCAGGGGGGACAATGAGCAGTTCTTC
NA	NA	TRBV5-1	TRBJ2-7	CASSLSVGGGLREQYF	TGCGCCAGCAGCTTGAGCGTCGGAGGGGGCCTTCGCGAGCAGTACTTC
NA	NA	TRBV7-6	TRBJ2-1	CASSPMGNEQFF	TGTGCCAGCAGCCCCATGGGCAATGAGCAGTTCTTC
TRBD2	once	TRBV3-1	TRBJ2-7	CASSQDYRGGDYEQYF	TGTGCCAGCAGCCAAGATTACCGGGGGGGTGACTACGAGCAGTACTTC
NA	few	TRBV12-3/TRBV12-4	TRBJ2-7	CASSPGEGYEQYF	TGTGCCAGCAGTCCCGGAGAAGGGTACGAGCAGTACTTC
TRBD1	NA	TRBV7-3	TRBJ2-7	CASSLSSRGNYEQYF	TGTGCCAGCAGCTTAAGCTCCAGGGGGAACTACGAGCAGTACTTC
NA	NA	TRBV20-1	TRBJ1-6	CSAGAGASNSPLHF	TGCAGTGCCGGGGCCGGGGCGAGTAATTCACCCCTCCACTTT
NA	NA	TRBV20-1	TRBJ1-5	CSASAAWENQPQHF	TGCAGTGCTAGTGCGGCCTGGGAGAATCAGCCCCAGCATTTT
TRBD2	NA	TRBV2	TRBJ2-1	CASSAPTSGGNNEQFF	TGTGCCAGCAGCGCCCCAACTAGCGGGGGCAACAATGAGCAGTTCTTC
NA	few	TRBV29-1	TRBJ1-2	CSVGSIGYGYTF	TGCAGCGTTGGAAGCATAGGGTATGGCTACACCTTC
NA	NA	TRBV7-9	TRBJ2-3	CASSLDRQGTDTQYF	TGTGCCAGCAGCTTAGATCGACAGGGCACAGATACGCAGTATTTT
NA	NA	TRBV19	TRBJ2-3	CASSSGIGTDTQYF	TGTGCCAGTAGTAGCGGGATTGGCACAGATACGCAGTATTTT
TRBD1	NA	TRBV27	TRBJ1-6	CASSLGTGGSSALHF	TGTGCCAGCAGTTTAGGGACAGGCGGATCTTCAGCCCTCCACTTT
TRBD2	NA	TRBV27	TRBJ2-7	CASRVAGGRVEQYF	TGTGCCAGCAGAGTAGCGGGGGGGCGGGTCGAGCAGTACTTC
NA	few	TRBV7-9	TRBJ2-3	CASSPRGWADTQYF	TGTGCCAGCAGCCCGCGAGGGTGGGCAGATACGCAGTATTTT
NA	few	TRBV18	TRBJ2-5	CASSPQGRAMGETQYF	TGTGCCAGCTCACCACAAGGCAGGGCAATGGGAGAGACCCAGTACTTC
TRBD2	few	TRBV10-3	TRBJ2-1	CAIRGGNPYNEQFF	TGTGCCATCAGGGGAGGGAACCCCTACAATGAGCAGTTCTTC
NA	few	TRBV28	TRBJ2-1	CASSSDLGGAVYNEQFF	TGTGCCAGCAGTTCCGACCTTGGGGGGGCGGTTTACAATGAGCAGTTCTTC
NA	NA	TRBV3-1	TRBJ2-6	CASSQGYGALSGANVLTF	TGTGCCAGCAGCCAAGGGTACGGGGCCCTCTCTGGGGCCAACGTCCTGACTTTC
TRBD2	NA	TRBV11-1	TRBJ2-1	CASSLARGTSGPFNEQFF	TGTGCCAGCAGCTTAGCGCGGGGGACTAGCGGCCCATTCAATGAGCAGTTCTTC
NA	NA	TRBV20-1	TRBJ2-5	CSATMGQLETQYF	TGCAGTGCCACCATGGGACAACTAGAGACCCAGTACTTC
NA	NA	TRBV7-2	TRBJ1-1	CASSLGGLRSNTEAFF	TGTGCCAGCAGCTTAGGGGGATTACGGTCGAACACTGAAGCTTTCTTT
TRBD1	few	TRBV6-5	TRBJ2-7	CASRTQGRLGEQYF	TGTGCCAGCAGGACACAGGGGCGACTGGGCGAGCAGTACTTC
TRBD1	few	TRBV10-3	TRBJ1-3	CAIRRQGESGNTIYF	TGTGCCATCAGGAGACAGGGGGAGTCTGGAAACACCATATATTTT
NA	few	TRBV29-1	TRBJ1-2	CSVQVRGNYGYTF	TGCAGCGTGCAGGTACGAGGCAACTATGGCTACACCTTC
NA	NA	TRBV3-1	TRBJ2-1	CASSRAPFSYNEQFF	TGTGCCAGCAGTCGGGCCCCCTTCTCCTACAATGAGCAGTTCTTC
NA	NA	TRBV20-1	TRBJ2-4	CSARYPLKNIQYF	TGCAGTGCTAGATATCCGCTCAAAAACATTCAGTACTTC
NA	NA	TRBV7-8	TRBJ2-1	CASSDPPKETTNNEQFF	TGTGCCAGCAGCGACCCTCCAAAAGAAACTACGAACAATGAGCAGTTCTTC
NA	NA	TRBV7-8	TRBJ2-7	CASSLAVSGGSSYEQYF	TGTGCCAGCAGCTTAGCCGTCTCTGGGGGCAGCTCCTACGAGCAGTACTTC
NA	few	TRBV9	TRBJ2-7	CASSVDPGREQYF	TGTGCCAGCAGCGTAGATCCGGGTCGCGAGCAGTACTTC
NA	NA	TRBV29-1	TRBJ1-3	CSVEVVGPATGNTIYF	TGCAGCGTTGAAGTGGTAGGACCCGCTACTGGAAACACCATATATTTT